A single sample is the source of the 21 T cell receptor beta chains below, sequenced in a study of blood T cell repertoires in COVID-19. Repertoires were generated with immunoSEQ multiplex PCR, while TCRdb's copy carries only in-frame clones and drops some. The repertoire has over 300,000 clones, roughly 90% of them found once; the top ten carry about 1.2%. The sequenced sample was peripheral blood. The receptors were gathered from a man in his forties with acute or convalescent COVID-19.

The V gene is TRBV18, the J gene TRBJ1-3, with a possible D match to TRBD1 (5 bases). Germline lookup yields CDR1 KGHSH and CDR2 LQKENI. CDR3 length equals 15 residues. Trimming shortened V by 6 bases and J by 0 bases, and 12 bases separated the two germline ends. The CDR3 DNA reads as TGTGCCAGCTCCCCCAGGGAGGACTCTGGAAACACCATATATTTT. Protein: CASSPREDSGNTIYF.

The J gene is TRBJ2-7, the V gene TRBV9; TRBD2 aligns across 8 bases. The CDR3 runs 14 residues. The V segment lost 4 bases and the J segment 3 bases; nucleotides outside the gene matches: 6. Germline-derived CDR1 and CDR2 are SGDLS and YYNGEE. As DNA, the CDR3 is TGTGCCAGCAGCTCACGGGGGGGAAGCTACGAGCAGTACTTC. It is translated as CASSSRGGSYEQYF.

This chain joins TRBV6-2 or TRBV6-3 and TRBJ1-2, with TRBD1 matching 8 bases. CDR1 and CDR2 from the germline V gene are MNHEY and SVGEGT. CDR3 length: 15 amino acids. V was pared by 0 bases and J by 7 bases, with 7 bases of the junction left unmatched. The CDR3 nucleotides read TGTGCCAGCAGTTACTCGACAGTTCAGGGGGCTGGCTACACCTTC. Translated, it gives CASSYSTVQGAGYTF.

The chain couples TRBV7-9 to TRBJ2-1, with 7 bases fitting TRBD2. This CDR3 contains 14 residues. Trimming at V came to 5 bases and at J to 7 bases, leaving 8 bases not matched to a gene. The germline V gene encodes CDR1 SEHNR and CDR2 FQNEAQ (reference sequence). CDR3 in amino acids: CASSAQGLRNEQFF. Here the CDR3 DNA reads TGTGCCAGCAGCGCCCAGGGACTACGAAATGAGCAGTTCTTC.

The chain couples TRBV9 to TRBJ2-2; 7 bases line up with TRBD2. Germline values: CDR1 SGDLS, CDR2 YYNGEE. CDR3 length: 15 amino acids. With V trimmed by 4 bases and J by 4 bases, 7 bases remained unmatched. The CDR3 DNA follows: TGTGCCAGCAGCTTGGACGGGGGGAGCACCGGGGAGCTGTTTTTT. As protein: CASSLDGGSTGELFF.

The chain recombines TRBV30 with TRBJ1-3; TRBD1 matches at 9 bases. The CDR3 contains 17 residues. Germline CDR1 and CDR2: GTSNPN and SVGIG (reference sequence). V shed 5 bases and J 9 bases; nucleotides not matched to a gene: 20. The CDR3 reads CAWQPFLGQGRESTIYF. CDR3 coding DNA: TGTGCCTGGCAGCCGTTCCTTGGACAGGGGAGGGAAAGCACCATATATTTT.

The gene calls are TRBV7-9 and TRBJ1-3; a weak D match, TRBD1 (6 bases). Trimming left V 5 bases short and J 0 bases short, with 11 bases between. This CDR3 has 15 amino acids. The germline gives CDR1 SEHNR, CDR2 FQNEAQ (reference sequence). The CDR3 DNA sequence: TGTGCCAGCAGCGGTTGGACAGCCTCTGGAAACACCATATATTTT. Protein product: CASSGWTASGNTIYF.

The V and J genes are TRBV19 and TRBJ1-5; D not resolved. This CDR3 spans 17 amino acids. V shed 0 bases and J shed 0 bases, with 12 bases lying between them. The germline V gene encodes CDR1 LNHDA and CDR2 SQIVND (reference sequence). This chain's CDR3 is CASSIDLSGYSNQPQHF. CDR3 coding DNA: TGTGCCAGTAGTATAGATCTTAGCGGATATAGCAATCAGCCCCAGCATTTT.

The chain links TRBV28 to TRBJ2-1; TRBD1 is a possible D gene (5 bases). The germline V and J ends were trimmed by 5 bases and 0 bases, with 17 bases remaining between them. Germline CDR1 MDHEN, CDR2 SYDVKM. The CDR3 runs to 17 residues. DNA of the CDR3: TGTGCCAGCAGTCCCACCGTCGAAAGGGGCTCCTACAATGAGCAGTTCTTC. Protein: CASSPTVERGSYNEQFF.

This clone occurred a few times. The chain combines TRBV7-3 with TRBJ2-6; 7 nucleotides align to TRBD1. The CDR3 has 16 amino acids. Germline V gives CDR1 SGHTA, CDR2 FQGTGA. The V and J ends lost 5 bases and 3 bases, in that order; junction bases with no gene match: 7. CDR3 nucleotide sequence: TGTGCCAGCAGCATAAGCAGGGGGAGTGGGGCCAACGTCCTGACTTTC. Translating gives CASSISRGSGANVLTF.

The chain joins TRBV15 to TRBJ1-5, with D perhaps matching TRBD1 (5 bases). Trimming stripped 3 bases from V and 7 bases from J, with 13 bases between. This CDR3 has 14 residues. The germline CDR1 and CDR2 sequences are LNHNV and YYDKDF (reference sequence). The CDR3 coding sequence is TGTGCCACCAGCAGGGCCCGGGGGGGGCAGCCCCAGCATTTT. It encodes CATSRARGGQPQHF.

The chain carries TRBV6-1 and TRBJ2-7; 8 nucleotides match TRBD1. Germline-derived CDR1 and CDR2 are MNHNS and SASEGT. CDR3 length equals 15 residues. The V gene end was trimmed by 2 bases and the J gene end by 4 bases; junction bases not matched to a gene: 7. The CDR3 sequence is CASSEPGTGEYEQYF. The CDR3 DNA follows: TGTGCCAGCAGTGAACCCGGGACAGGAGAATACGAGCAGTACTTC.

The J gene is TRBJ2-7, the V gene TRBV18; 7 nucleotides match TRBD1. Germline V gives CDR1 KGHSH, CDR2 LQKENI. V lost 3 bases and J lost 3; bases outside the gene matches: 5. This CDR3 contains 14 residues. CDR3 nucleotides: TGTGCCAGCTCACCCGGACAGGACCTCTACGAGCAGTACTTC. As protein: CASSPGQDLYEQYF. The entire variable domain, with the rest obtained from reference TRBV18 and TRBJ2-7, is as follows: NAGVMQNPRHLVRRRGQEARLRCSPMKGHSHVYWYRQLPEEGLKFMVYLQKENIIDESGMPKERFSAEFPKEGPSILRIQQVVRGDSAAYFCASSPGQDLYEQYFGPGTRLTVT.

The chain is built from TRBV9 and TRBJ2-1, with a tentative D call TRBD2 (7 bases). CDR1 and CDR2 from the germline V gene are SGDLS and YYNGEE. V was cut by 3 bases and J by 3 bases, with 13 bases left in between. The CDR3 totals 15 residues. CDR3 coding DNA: TGTGCCAGCAGCGCCGAAGCGGGACACTACAATGAGCAGTTCTTC. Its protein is CASSAEAGHYNEQFF. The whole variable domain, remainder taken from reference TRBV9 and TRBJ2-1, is DSGVTQTPKHLITATGQRVTLRCSPRSGDLSVYWYQQSLDQGLQFLIQYYNGEERAKGNILERFSAQQFPDLHSELNLSSLELGDSALYFCASSAEAGHYNEQFFGPGTRLTVL.

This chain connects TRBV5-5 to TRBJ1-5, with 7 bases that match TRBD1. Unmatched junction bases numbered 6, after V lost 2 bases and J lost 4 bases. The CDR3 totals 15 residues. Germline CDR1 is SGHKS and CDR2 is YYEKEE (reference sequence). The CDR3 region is CASSLRGGSNQPQHF. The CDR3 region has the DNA TGTGCCAGCAGCTTACGAGGGGGCTCGAATCAGCCCCAGCATTTT.

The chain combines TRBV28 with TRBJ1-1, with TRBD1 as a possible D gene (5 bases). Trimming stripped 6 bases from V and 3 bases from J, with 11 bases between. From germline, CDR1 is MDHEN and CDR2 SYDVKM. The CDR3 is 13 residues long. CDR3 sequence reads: CASSSGFHTEAFF. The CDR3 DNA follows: TGTGCCAGCAGCTCAGGGTTTCACACTGAAGCTTTCTTT.

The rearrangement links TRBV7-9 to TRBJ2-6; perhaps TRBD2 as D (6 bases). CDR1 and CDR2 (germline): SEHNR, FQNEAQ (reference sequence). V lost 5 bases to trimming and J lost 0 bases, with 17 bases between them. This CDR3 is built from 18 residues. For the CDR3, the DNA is TGTGCCAGCAGCCCGACCTACAGGAGGGCCTCTGGGGCCAACGTCCTGACTTTC. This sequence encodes CASSPTYRRASGANVLTF.

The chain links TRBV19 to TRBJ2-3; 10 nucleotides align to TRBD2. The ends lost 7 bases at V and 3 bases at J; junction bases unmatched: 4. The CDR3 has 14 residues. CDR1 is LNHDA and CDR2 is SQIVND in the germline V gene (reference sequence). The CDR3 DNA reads TGTGCCAGTACCAAGCGGGGGGGAACAGATACGCAGTATTTT. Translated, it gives CASTKRGGTDTQYF.

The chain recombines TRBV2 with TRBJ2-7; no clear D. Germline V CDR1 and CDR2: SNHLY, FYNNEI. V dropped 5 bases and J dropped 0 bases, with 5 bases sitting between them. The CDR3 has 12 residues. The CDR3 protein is CASSLSSYEQYF. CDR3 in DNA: TGTGCCAGCAGTCTTAGCTCCTACGAGCAGTACTTC.

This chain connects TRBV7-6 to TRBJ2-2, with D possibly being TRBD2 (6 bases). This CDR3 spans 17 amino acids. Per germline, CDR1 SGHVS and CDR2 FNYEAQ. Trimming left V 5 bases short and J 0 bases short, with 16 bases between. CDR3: CASSPPGRRANTGELFF. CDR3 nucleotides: TGTGCCAGCAGCCCGCCAGGGAGGAGAGCGAACACCGGGGAGCTGTTTTTT.

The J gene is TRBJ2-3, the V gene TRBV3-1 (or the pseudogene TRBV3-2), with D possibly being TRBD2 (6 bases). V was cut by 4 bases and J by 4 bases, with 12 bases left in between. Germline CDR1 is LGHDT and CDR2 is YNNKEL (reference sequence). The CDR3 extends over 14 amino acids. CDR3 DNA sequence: TGTGCCAGCAGCCGTTACGGAGGGGCAGATACGCAGTATTTT. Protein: CASSRYGGADTQYF.